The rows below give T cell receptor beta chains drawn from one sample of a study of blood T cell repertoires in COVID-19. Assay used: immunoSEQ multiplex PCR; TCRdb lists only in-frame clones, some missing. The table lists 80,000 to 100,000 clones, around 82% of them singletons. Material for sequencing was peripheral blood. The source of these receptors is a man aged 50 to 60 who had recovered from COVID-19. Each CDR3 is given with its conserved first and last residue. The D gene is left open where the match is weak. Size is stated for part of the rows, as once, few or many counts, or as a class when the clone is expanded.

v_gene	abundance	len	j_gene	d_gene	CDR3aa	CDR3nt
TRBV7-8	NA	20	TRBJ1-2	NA	CASSVLFHRDGGDPNYGYTF	TGTGCCAGCAGCGTGCTTTTTCACCGGGACGGAGGGGACCCTAACTATGGCTACACCTTC
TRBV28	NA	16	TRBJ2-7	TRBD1	CASSGPTGGATYEQYF	TGTGCCAGCTCAGGGCCGACAGGGGGAGCGACCTACGAGCAGTACTTC
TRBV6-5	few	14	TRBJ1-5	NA	CASSYSGGNQPQHF	TGTGCCAGCAGTTACAGCGGGGGCAATCAGCCCCAGCATTTT
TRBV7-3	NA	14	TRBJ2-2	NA	CASSLNRDTGELFF	TGTGCCAGCAGCTTAAACCGGGACACCGGGGAGCTGTTTTTT
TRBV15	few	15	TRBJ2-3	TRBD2	CATAISAGGTDTQYF	TGTGCCACCGCGATATCGGCGGGAGGGACAGATACGCAGTATTTT
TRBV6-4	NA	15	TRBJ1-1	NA	CASSEWPSGNTEAFF	TGTGCCAGCAGTGAGTGGCCGAGCGGGAACACTGAAGCTTTCTTT
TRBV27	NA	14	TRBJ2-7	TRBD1	CASSLWQGAGEQYF	TGTGCCAGCAGTTTATGGCAGGGGGCCGGCGAGCAGTACTTC
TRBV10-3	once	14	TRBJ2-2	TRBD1	CAIRDRVDTGELFF	TGTGCCATCAGAGACAGGGTTGACACCGGGGAGCTGTTTTTT
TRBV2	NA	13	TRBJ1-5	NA	CASKEGRNQPQHF	TGTGCCAGCAAGGAGGGGCGCAATCAGCCCCAGCATTTT
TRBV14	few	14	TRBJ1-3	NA	CASSLPGGGNTIYF	TGTGCCAGCAGCCTCCCTGGAGGTGGAAACACCATATATTTT
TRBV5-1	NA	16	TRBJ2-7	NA	CASSLYTGRRSYEQYF	TGCGCCAGCAGCCTTTATACGGGCAGGAGGTCCTACGAGCAGTACTTC
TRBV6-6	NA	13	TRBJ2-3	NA	CASNEGSTDTQYF	TGTGCCAGCAACGAGGGAAGCACAGATACGCAGTATTTT
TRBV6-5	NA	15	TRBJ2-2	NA	CASSSSGPNTGELFF	TGTGCCAGCAGTTCATCAGGTCCGAACACCGGGGAGCTGTTTTTT
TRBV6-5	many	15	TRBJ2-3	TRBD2	CASRLFGGAPDTQYF	TGTGCCAGCCGCCTCTTCGGGGGGGCCCCGGATACGCAGTATTTT